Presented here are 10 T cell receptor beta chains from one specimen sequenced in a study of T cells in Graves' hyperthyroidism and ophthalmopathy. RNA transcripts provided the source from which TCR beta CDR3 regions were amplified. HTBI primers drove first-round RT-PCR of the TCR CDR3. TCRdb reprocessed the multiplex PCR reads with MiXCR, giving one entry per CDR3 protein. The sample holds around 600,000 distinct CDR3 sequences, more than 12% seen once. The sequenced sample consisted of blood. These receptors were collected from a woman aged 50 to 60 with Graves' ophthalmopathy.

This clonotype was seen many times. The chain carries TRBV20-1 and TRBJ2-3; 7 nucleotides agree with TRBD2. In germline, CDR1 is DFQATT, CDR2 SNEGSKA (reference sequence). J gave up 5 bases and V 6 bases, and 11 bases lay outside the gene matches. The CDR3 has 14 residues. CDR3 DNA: TGCAGTGCGTGCCCTAGCGGAACCCTAGATACGCAGTATTTT. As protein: CSACPSGTLDTQYF.

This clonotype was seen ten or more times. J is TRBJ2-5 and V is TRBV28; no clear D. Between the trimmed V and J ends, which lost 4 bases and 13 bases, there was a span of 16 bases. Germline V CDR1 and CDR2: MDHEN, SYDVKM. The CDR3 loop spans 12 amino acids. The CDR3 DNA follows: TGTGCCAGCAGTTATGGTCTGGAGTCCCCGTACTTC. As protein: CASSYGLESPYF.

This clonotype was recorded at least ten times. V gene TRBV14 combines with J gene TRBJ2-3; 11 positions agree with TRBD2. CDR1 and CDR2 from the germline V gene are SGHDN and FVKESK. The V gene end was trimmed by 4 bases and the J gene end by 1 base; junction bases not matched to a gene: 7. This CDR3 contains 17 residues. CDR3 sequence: CASSLGLAGTGTDTQYF. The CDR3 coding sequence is TGTGCCAGCAGCCTAGGACTAGCGGGTACTGGCACAGATACGCAGTATTTT.

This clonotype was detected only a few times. CDR3 sequence: CASSLEGTEKLFF. In nucleotides, the CDR3 is TGCGCCAGCAGCTTAGAAGGGACCGAAAAACTGTTTTTT. This sequence joins TRBV5-1 and TRBJ1-4, with a possible D match to TRBD1 (5 bases). V lost 2 bases and J 8 bases, leaving 10 bases between the germline ends. Germline loops: CDR1 SGHRS, CDR2 YFSETQ. CDR3 length equals 13 residues.

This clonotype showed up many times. This CDR3 is CSSRRDLQETQYF. The CDR3, as DNA: TGCAGCTCGAGGAGGGACCTCCAAGAGACCCAGTACTTC. The chain combines TRBV29-1 with TRBJ2-5, with D possibly being TRBD2 (6 bases). Germline CDR1 reads SQVTM; CDR2 reads ANQGSEA. The V gene lost 8 bases and the J gene lost 1 base, with 14 bases spanning the gap. The CDR3 spans 13 residues.

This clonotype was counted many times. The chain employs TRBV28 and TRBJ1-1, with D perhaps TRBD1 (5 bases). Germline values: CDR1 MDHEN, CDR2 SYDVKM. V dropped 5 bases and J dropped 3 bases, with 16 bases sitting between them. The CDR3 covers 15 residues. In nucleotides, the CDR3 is TGTGCCAGCAGTACCCGGGGGGTTTTAGACACTGAAGCTTTCTTT. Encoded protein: CASSTRGVLDTEAFF.

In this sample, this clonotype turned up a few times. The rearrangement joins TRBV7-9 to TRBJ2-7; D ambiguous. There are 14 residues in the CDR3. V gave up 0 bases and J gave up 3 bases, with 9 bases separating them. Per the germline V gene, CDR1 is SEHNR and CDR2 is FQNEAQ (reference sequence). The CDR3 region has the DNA TGTGCCAGCAGCTTAGCGGTCCGCCGCTACGAGCAGTACTTC. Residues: CASSLAVRRYEQYF.

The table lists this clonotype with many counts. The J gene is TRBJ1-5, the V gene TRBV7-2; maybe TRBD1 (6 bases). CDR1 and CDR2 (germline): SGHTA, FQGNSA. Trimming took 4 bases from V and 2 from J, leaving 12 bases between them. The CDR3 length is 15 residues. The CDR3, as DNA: TGTGCCAGCAGCTCCACCAGGGGCGGCAATCAGCCCCAGCATTTT. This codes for CASSSTRGGNQPQHF. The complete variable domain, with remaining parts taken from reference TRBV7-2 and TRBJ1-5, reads GAGVSQSPSNKVTEKGKDVELRCDPISGHTALYWYRQSLGQGLEFLIYFQGNSAPDKSGLPSDRFSAERTGGSVSTLTIQRTQQEDSAVYLCASSSTRGGNQPQHFGDGTRLSIL.

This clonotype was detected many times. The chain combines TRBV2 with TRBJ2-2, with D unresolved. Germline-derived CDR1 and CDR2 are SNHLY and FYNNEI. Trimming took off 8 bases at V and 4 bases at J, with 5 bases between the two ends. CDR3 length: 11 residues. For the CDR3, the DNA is TGTGCCAGCGGATTCACCGGGGAGCTGTTTTTT. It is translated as CASGFTGELFF.

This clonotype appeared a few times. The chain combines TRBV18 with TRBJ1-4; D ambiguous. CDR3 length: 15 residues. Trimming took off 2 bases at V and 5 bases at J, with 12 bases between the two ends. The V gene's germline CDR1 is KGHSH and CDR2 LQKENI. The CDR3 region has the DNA TGTGCCAGCTCACCAAGGACGCCGCTGAATGAAAAACTGTTTTTT. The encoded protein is CASSPRTPLNEKLFF.